This entry is about one T cell receptor beta chain. The antigen is unknown. The immunoSEQ assay was version 4, run in survey mode. Genomic DNA was diluted to roughly 10 ng/uL, up to roughly 1 ug per sample. Profiled with immunoSEQ multiplex PCR; TCRdb holds only in-frame clones, not every one. The sample consists of tens of thousands of clones, approximately 84% of them appearing once. Trimming shortened V by 5 bases and J by 2 bases, and 13 bases separated the two germline ends. Germline CDR1 reads LNHDA; CDR2 reads SQIVND (reference sequence). The length of the CDR3 is 14 residues. The stimulus was lysate of CMV-infected fibroblasts, around 10 ug/mL. CD40L-negative CD69-negative CD45RO-high memory CD4+ T cells were sorted as populations depleted of antigen-responding cells. Donors had undetectable plasma HIV-1 RNA, under 50 copies/mL, for 4+ years. The data originate from a study of persistence of HIV-infected CD4 T cells. At the level of the study: Up to about 180 mL blood was drawn at multiple time points; a couple of donors had single-time leukapheresis. Study observations and caveats: TCR analyses could not target the rare provirus-carrying CMV-responding cells.

The clonotype was recovered from an adult man with HIV who was CMV-seropositive. The chain combines TRBV19 with TRBJ2-7; D is possibly TRBD2 (6 bases). The specimen was CD4+ T cells sorted from PBMCs after roughly 18-hour stimulation, collected from a patient who received antiretroviral therapy. The CDR3: CASSRGTQTYEQYF. The DNA of the CDR3 is TGTGCCAGTAGTCGAGGGACTCAGACCTACGAGCAGTACTTC.